This T cell receptor (beta chain) was documented in a study of T cells after yellow fever vaccination. Study observations and caveats: The secondary response was weaker but peaked faster, day 5 versus 15. The appearance of a small share of clonotypes in both CD4 and CD8 compartments was observed. After the booster, 96% of CD4 and roughly nine tenths of CD8 primary-response clones were re-detected.

The germline CDR1 and CDR2 sequences are DFQATT and SNEGSKA (reference sequence). Trimming stripped 3 bases from V and 9 bases from J, with 18 bases between. CDR3 length equals 13 residues. TCRdb passed the 5' RACE reads through MiXCR, listing each CDR3 protein once. Found here are approximately 550,000 distinct CDR3 sequences, about 13% of them singletons; the top ten hold over 12%. This clonotype appeared a few times. Antigen specificity is unknown. This receptor was identified in a young man who received the YFV17D yellow fever vaccine. Sample: PBMCs, taken on the day of the yellow fever booster vaccination. The V call is TRBV20-1, the J call TRBJ2-7, with unresolved D. CDR3 bases: TGCAGTGCTAGCCTGTTACTCAAGGTCGGGCAGTACTTC. Protein product: CSASLLLKVGQYF.